The source of this TCR beta chain is a study of siplizumab effects on memory and regulatory T cells. A single count supports this clone. Its antigen remains unknown. V trimming: 8 bases; J trimming: 6 bases; junction bases outside the gene matches: 16. Germline-derived CDR1 and CDR2 are MNHEY and SMNVEV (reference sequence). CDR3 size: 15 residues. Roughly 10^5 TCR templates per sample were sequenced. The protocol was immunoSEQ multiplex PCR, while the TCRdb copy is restricted to in-frame clones and leaves out a portion. The sample holds some 100,000 clones, roughly 94% seen once. Notes on the study in general: Roughly 75-97% of proliferating CD4+ or CD8+ clones lacked a naive or memory phenotype that could be assigned. In controls, about a quarter of mappable alloreactive CD4+ clones were Treg-derived on average, versus roughly 63% with siplizumab. With siplizumab, cumulative frequency of CD4+ memory-derived alloreactive sequences dropped significantly.

The chain links TRBV27 to TRBJ2-7, with 7 bases identical to TRBD1. The clonotype was recovered from a human donor in good health. Input material: non-Treg CD4+ T cells sorted from blood. The CDR3 region is CASRRPGQELREQYF. DNA for the CDR3: TGTGCCAGCCGACGCCCCGGACAGGAACTGCGCGAGCAGTACTTC.